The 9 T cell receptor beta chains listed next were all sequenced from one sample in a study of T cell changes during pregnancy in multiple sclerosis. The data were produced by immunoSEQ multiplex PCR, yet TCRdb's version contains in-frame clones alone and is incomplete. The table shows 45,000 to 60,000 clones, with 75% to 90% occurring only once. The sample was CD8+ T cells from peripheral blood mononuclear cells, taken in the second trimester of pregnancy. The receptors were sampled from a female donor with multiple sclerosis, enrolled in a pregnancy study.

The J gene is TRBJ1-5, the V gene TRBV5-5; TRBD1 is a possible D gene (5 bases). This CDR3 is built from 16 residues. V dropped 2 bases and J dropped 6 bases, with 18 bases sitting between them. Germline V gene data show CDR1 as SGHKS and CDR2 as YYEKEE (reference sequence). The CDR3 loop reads CASSLLPPGGRQPQHF. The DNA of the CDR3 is TGTGCCAGCAGCTTATTACCGCCGGGGGGACGTCAGCCCCAGCATTTT.

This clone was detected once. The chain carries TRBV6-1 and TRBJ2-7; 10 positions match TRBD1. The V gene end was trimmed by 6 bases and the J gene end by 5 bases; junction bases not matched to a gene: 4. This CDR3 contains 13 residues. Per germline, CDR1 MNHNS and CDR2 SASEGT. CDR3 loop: CASRRQGADEQYF. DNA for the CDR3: TGTGCCAGCAGACGACAGGGGGCGGACGAGCAGTACTTC.

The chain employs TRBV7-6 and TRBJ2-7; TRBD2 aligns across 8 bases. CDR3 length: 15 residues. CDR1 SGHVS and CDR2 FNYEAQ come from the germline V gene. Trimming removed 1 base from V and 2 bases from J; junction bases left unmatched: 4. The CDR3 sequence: CASSLEAGDPYEQYF. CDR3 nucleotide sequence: TGTGCCAGCAGCTTAGAAGCGGGAGATCCCTACGAGCAGTACTTC.

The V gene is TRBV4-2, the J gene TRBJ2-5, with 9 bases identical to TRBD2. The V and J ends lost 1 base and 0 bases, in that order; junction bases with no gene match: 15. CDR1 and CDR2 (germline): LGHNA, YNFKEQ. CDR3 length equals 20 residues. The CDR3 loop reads CASSQGLRLAGSQYQETQYF. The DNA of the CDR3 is TGTGCCAGCAGCCAAGGTCTTAGGCTAGCGGGGAGCCAGTACCAAGAGACCCAGTACTTC.

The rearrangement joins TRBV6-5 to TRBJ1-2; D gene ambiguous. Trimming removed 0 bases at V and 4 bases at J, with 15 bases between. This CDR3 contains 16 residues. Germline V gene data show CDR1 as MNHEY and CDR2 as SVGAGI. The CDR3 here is CASSYSIVSEFYGYTF. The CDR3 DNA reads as TGTGCCAGCAGTTACTCGATAGTTTCCGAGTTCTATGGCTACACCTTC.

The CDR3 DNA reads TGTGCCAGCAGCAAAAGACAGGGACCCTACGAGCAGTACTTC. It translates to CASSKRQGPYEQYF. The genes are TRBV6-1 and TRBJ2-7; 7 bases match TRBD1. The V gene's germline CDR1 is MNHNS and CDR2 SASEGT. The CDR3 length is 14 residues. V lost 6 bases, J lost 2 bases, and 7 bases stayed unmatched.

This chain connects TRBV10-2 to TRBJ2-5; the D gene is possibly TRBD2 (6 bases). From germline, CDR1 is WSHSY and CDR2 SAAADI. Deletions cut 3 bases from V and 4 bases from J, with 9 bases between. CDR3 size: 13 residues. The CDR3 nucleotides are TGCGCCAGCAGTGAAGGAGGGGCAGAGACCCAGTACTTC. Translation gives CASSEGGAETQYF.

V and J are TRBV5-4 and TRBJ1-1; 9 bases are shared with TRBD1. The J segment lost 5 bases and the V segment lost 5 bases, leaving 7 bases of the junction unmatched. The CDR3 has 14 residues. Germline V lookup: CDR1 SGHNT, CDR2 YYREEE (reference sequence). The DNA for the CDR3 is TGTGCCAGCAGGCCCGGGACAGGGATAACTGAAGCTTTCTTT. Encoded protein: CASRPGTGITEAFF.

The CDR3 protein is CASSKDRVGYTF. In nucleotides, the CDR3 is TGTGCCAGCAGCAAAGACAGGGTGGGCTACACCTTC. The chain joins TRBV27 to TRBJ1-2, with 7 bases lining up with TRBD1. The CDR3 is 12 residues long. Germline values: CDR1 MNHEY, CDR2 SMNVEV (reference sequence). The trim removed 6 bases at V and 8 bases at J, leaving 6 bases unmatched.